Below are 8 T cell receptor beta chains sequenced from a single sample in a study of T cell therapy after organ transplantation. These TCRs are of unknown antigen specificity. Produced via immunoSEQ multiplex PCR; TCRdb's table is partial and in-frame only. There are 45,000 to 50,000 clones in the sample; around 93% occur only once, and approximately 3.4% lies in the top ten. The starting material was CD8+ T cells from blood, obtained before autologous CMV-specific T cell therapy. The receptors derive from a human patient who had received a solid organ transplant and had CMV disease.

This clone has a single count. The V call is TRBV13, the J call TRBJ2-5; no definite D call. The V and J ends lost 0 bases and 4 bases respectively, with 9 bases between them. From germline, CDR1 is PRHDT and CDR2 FYEKMQ (reference sequence). The CDR3 spans 14 residues. CDR3 residues: CASSLGPMGETQYF. The CDR3 DNA reads as TGTGCCAGCAGCTTAGGACCTATGGGAGAGACCCAGTACTTC.

The V gene is TRBV19, the J gene TRBJ2-1; D might be TRBD2 (5 bases). The CDR3 extends over 13 amino acids. Trimming left V 3 bases short and J 9 bases short, with 12 bases between. CDR1 is LNHDA, CDR2 SQIVND, per germline (reference sequence). CDR3 DNA: TGTGCCAGTAGTATGGGCGGGTGGGGTGAGCAGTTCTTC. Amino acid sequence: CASSMGGWGEQFF.

V usage is TRBV29-1 and J usage is TRBJ1-3; D is unclear. The CDR3 length is 12 residues. V lost 4 bases, J lost 4 bases, and 8 bases lay in between. CDR1 SQVTM and CDR2 ANQGSEA come from the germline V gene. The CDR3 here is CSVVGFGNTIYF. The CDR3 DNA reads TGCAGCGTTGTCGGTTTCGGAAACACCATATATTTT.

The chain uses TRBV5-1 and TRBJ2-7, with 7 bases identical to TRBD2. CDR3 length: 14 amino acids. The V segment lost 4 bases and the J segment 5 bases; nucleotides outside the gene matches: 9. Germline CDR1 SGHRS, CDR2 YFSETQ. CDR3 DNA sequence: TGCGCCAGCAGCCCCAGGACTAGTCTTGACGAGCAGTACTTC. It codes for CASSPRTSLDEQYF. Complete variable domain (other parts from reference TRBV5-1 and TRBJ2-7): KAGVTQTPRYLIKTRGQQVTLSCSPISGHRSVSWYQQTPGQGLQFLFEYFSETQRNKGNFPGRFSGRQFSNSRSEMNVSTLELGDSALYLCASSPRTSLDEQYFGPGTRLTVT.

V and J are TRBV29-1 and TRBJ1-1; maybe TRBD1 (5 bases). The germline V and J ends were trimmed by 6 bases and 7 bases, with 15 bases remaining between them. CDR1 and CDR2 from the germline V gene are SQVTM and ANQGSEA. The CDR3 contains 12 residues. The CDR3, as DNA: TGCAGCGTCCAAAGAGGGGACGTTGAAGCTTTCTTT. This gives the protein CSVQRGDVEAFF. Based on the CDR3 plus reference TRBV29-1 and TRBJ1-1, the full variable domain is SAVISQKPSRDICQRGTSLTIQCQVDSQVTMMFWYRQQPGQSLTLIATANQGSEATYESGFVIDKFPISRPNLTFSTLTVSNMSPEDSSIYLCSVQRGDVEAFFGQGTRLTVV.

The chain uses TRBV6-1 and TRBJ2-3; no reliable D call. Trimming removed 6 bases at V and 2 bases at J, with 6 bases between. Germline assignment: CDR1 MNHNS and CDR2 SASEGT. This CDR3 is built from 12 residues. CDR3 region: CASRPDTDTQYF. DNA of the CDR3: TGTGCCAGCAGGCCAGACACAGATACGCAGTATTTT.

The rearrangement links TRBV4-1 to TRBJ1-2, with 7 bases lining up with TRBD1. V dropped 4 bases and J dropped 4; count of bases not matched to a gene: 12. The CDR3 spans 16 residues. Germline CDR1 MGHRA, CDR2 YSYEKL. CDR3 residues: CASSPVRPTGFYGYTF. The CDR3 nucleotides read TGCGCCAGCAGCCCGGTTCGGCCGACAGGGTTCTATGGCTACACCTTC.

This chain uses TRBV4-1 with TRBJ2-2, with TRBD1 matching 7 bases. V trimming: 4 bases; J trimming: 3 bases; junction bases outside the gene matches: 5. The CDR3 length is 15 residues. Germline assignment: CDR1 MGHRA and CDR2 YSYEKL. The CDR3 region is CASSLKQGYTGELFF. In DNA form, the CDR3 reads TGCGCCAGCAGCCTAAAACAGGGGTACACCGGGGAGCTGTTTTTT.